Listed below are T cell receptor beta chains from one sample, sequenced in a study of T cell changes during pregnancy in multiple sclerosis. TCRdb's table, derived via immunoSEQ multiplex PCR, lists solely in-frame clones and lacks some. The table lists some 47,000 clones, 88% of them singletons. Sequences were derived from CD8+ T cells from peripheral blood mononuclear cells, sampled after pregnancy. The receptors come from a female donor in good health, enrolled as a control in a pregnancy study. Both conserved end residues are part of each CDR3. The D gene is left open where the match is weak. Clone size is shown for a subset of rows, as once, few, many or a class of expanded clone.

d_call j_call cdr3_length clone_size v_call cdr3_aa cdr3_nt
NA TRBJ1-4 12 NA TRBV5-4 CASSLAGEKLFF TGTGCCAGCAGCTTGGCCGGTGAAAAACTGTTTTTT
NA TRBJ2-5 15 once TRBV4-3 CASSQDPSAQETQYF TGCGCCAGCAGCCAAGACCCTAGCGCGCAAGAGACCCAGTACTTC
TRBD1 TRBJ1-1 13 NA TRBV9 CASSPGGNTEAFF TGTGCCAGCAGCCCAGGGGGGAACACTGAAGCTTTCTTT
NA TRBJ2-2 13 NA TRBV19 CASSIAGDGELFF TGTGCCAGTAGTATAGCAGGGGACGGGGAGCTGTTTTTT
NA TRBJ1-6 13 NA TRBV19 CASSTTVNSPLHF TGTGCCAGTAGTACGACTGTGAATTCACCCCTCCACTTT
NA TRBJ2-7 14 NA TRBV10-2 CASSELARGYEQYF TGCGCCAGCAGTGAGCTGGCACGAGGCTACGAGCAGTACTTC
TRBD1 TRBJ2-2 14 NA TRBV27 CASTLGQGRGELFF TGTGCCAGCACCCTGGGACAGGGTAGGGGGGAGCTGTTTTTT
NA TRBJ1-2 11 NA TRBV30 CAHRDRDGYTF TGTGCCCACCGAGATCGGGATGGCTACACCTTC
NA TRBJ1-1 13 NA TRBV7-9 CATRQAMNTEAFF TGTGCCACACGACAGGCAATGAACACTGAAGCTTTCTTT
TRBD2 TRBJ2-3 16 NA TRBV2 CASIPRGLVTTDTQYF TGTGCCAGCATCCCGAGGGGACTAGTCACCACAGATACGCAGTATTTT
TRBD1 TRBJ2-2 15 NA TRBV4-3 CASSRLTGDTGELFF TGCGCCAGCAGCCGATTAACAGGGGACACCGGGGAGCTGTTTTTT
TRBD2 TRBJ2-3 16 NA TRBV4-2 CASSTRTSGGADTQYF TGTGCCAGCAGCACGCGGACTAGCGGGGGGGCGGATACGCAGTATTTT
TRBD2 TRBJ2-1 17 once TRBV4-2 CASSPNQRGSSYNEQFF TGTGCCAGCAGCCCCAACCAGCGGGGGAGCTCCTACAATGAGCAGTTCTTC
NA TRBJ2-5 16 NA TRBV7-9 CASSFLPFEGVETQYF TGTGCCAGCAGCTTCCTCCCCTTTGAGGGGGTGGAGACCCAGTACTTC
NA TRBJ2-5 14 once TRBV13 CASSPRGSQETQYF TGTGCCAGCAGCCCCCGAGGATCTCAAGAGACCCAGTACTTC
NA TRBJ1-2 15 NA TRBV14 CASSQDRGLRYGYTF TGTGCCAGCAGCCAAGACCGGGGATTGCGCTATGGCTACACCTTC
NA TRBJ1-1 10 NA TRBV2 CASPTDEAFF TGTGCCAGCCCTACTGATGAAGCTTTCTTT
TRBD1 TRBJ2-2 14 NA TRBV5-6 CASSLVTGAGELFF TGTGCCAGCAGCTTGGTCACAGGGGCCGGGGAGCTGTTTTTT
TRBD1 TRBJ2-1 14 NA TRBV27 CASSLFGQGNEQFF TGTGCCAGCAGTTTATTTGGACAGGGCAATGAGCAGTTCTTC
NA TRBJ1-2 13 NA TRBV7-3 CASGNSPLDGYTF TGTGCCAGCGGTAATAGTCCCCTGGATGGCTACACCTTC
NA TRBJ1-2 13 NA TRBV28 CASSLTGYYGYTF TGTGCCAGCAGTTTAACAGGATACTATGGCTACACCTTC
NA TRBJ1-2 15 NA TRBV29-1 CSVDLPYRDLYGYTF TGCAGCGTTGATCTTCCGTACAGGGATCTCTATGGCTACACCTTC
TRBD1 TRBJ2-5 15 NA TRBV9 CASSPGTGGRETQYF TGTGCCAGCAGCCCCGGGACAGGGGGCCGGGAGACCCAGTACTTC
NA TRBJ2-7 13 NA TRBV5-8 CASSDRQAYEQYF TGTGCCAGCAGCGACCGACAGGCCTACGAGCAGTACTTC
NA TRBJ1-3 14 few TRBV4-3 CASSQTSVGNTIYF TGCGCCAGCAGCCAAACCAGCGTTGGAAACACCATATATTTT
NA TRBJ2-1 12 NA TRBV6-1 CASNRGYNEQFF TGTGCCAGCAACCGCGGGTACAATGAGCAGTTCTTC
TRBD1 TRBJ1-2 14 once TRBV6-5 CASSTTGADYGYTF TGTGCCAGCAGCACGACAGGGGCCGACTATGGCTACACCTTC
TRBD2 TRBJ2-2 17 NA TRBV28 CASRGPLAGVETGELFF TGTGCCAGCAGGGGGCCCCTAGCGGGGGTGGAAACCGGGGAGCTGTTTTTT
NA TRBJ1-5 12 NA TRBV7-9 CASSLQGRPQHF TGTGCCAGCAGCCTTCAGGGTCGGCCCCAGCATTTT
TRBD2 TRBJ2-5 14 once TRBV7-2 CASSLFGGLETQYF TGTGCCAGCAGCTTATTCGGGGGGTTGGAGACCCAGTACTTC
TRBD1 TRBJ2-1 11 NA TRBV30 CAWDSGGEQFF TGTGCCTGGGATTCAGGGGGTGAGCAGTTCTTC
TRBD2 TRBJ2-5 13 NA TRBV11-2 CATGGGVEETQYF TGTGCCACGGGAGGGGGAGTGGAAGAGACCCAGTACTTC
TRBD2 TRBJ2-5 16 NA TRBV9 CASSVGQRGGRETQYF TGTGCCAGCAGCGTAGGCCAGCGGGGGGGTCGGGAGACCCAGTACTTC
NA TRBJ1-5 14 NA TRBV4-2 CASSQGEGLQPQHF TGTGCCAGCAGCCAAGGGGAGGGGCTTCAGCCCCAGCATTTT
NA TRBJ2-3 12 NA TRBV5-6 CASSTSTDTQYF TGTGCCAGCAGCACAAGCACAGATACGCAGTATTTT
NA TRBJ1-1 15 once TRBV30 CAWTGGTFMNTEAFF TGTGCCTGGACGGGCGGGACTTTCATGAACACTGAAGCTTTCTTT
NA TRBJ1-2 16 NA TRBV2 CASSEAQEVWNYGYTF TGTGCCAGCAGTGAAGCGCAGGAGGTATGGAACTATGGCTACACCTTC
TRBD2 TRBJ2-3 15 NA TRBV10-3 CAISVWGTRVDTQYF TGTGCCATCAGTGTTTGGGGGACTAGAGTAGATACGCAGTATTTT
TRBD1 TRBJ1-2 15 NA TRBV14 CASSPDREPSYGYTF TGTGCCAGCAGCCCAGACAGGGAACCCTCCTATGGCTACACCTTC
TRBD1 TRBJ1-2 13 NA TRBV7-6 CASSFSETGSYTF TGTGCCAGCAGCTTCTCGGAGACAGGGAGCTACACCTTC
NA TRBJ1-2 13 NA TRBV5-1 CASSSDSAYGYTF TGCGCCAGCAGCTCGGACAGCGCCTATGGCTACACCTTC
TRBD1 TRBJ2-4 15 NA TRBV5-3 CARSHRDRGGSIQYF TGTGCCAGAAGCCACCGGGACAGGGGAGGTAGCATTCAGTACTTC
NA TRBJ1-5 14 once TRBV7-2 CASSLGINSQPQHF TGTGCCAGCAGCTTAGGCATTAATAGTCAGCCCCAGCATTTT
NA TRBJ2-7 14 once TRBV4-3 CASSQDLGTYEQYF TGCGCCAGCAGCCAAGATCTGGGCACCTACGAGCAGTACTTC
TRBD1 TRBJ2-3 16 once TRBV5-1 CASSSQGALHTDTQYF TGCGCCAGCAGCTCACAGGGGGCCCTACACACAGATACGCAGTATTTT
NA TRBJ1-2 12 once TRBV28 CATAKSTTGYTF TGTGCCACCGCGAAGTCGACTACGGGCTACACCTTC
TRBD1 TRBJ1-1 12 NA TRBV30 CASRGRNTEAFF TGTGCCTCCAGGGGGCGGAACACTGAAGCTTTCTTT
TRBD1 TRBJ2-1 17 NA TRBV5-1 CASSYSGQGVYYNEQFF TGCGCCAGCAGCTACTCCGGACAGGGCGTGTACTACAATGAGCAGTTCTTC
NA TRBJ1-2 15 NA TRBV7-9 CASSLSGSSNYGYTF TGTGCCAGCAGCTTATCCGGGAGCTCTAACTATGGCTACACCTTC
TRBD1 TRBJ1-5 15 NA TRBV2 CASGGQDYSNQPQHF TGTGCCAGCGGAGGACAGGACTATAGCAATCAGCCCCAGCATTTT
NA TRBJ2-4 15 NA TRBV4-3 CASSQERGGSDIQYF TGCGCCAGCAGCCAAGAGAGGGGGGGGTCTGACATTCAGTACTTC
TRBD2 TRBJ2-2 18 NA TRBV4-2 CASSQEGIAGESTGELFF TGTGCCAGCAGCCAAGAGGGAATAGCGGGGGAAAGCACCGGGGAGCTGTTTTTT
TRBD1 TRBJ2-7 14 NA TRBV7-6 CASSLRDRGDEQYF TGTGCCAGCAGCTTACGGGACAGGGGCGACGAGCAGTACTTC
TRBD2 TRBJ2-1 17 NA TRBV11-3 CASSLDGGALSYNEQFF TGTGCCAGCAGCTTAGACGGGGGGGCCCTCTCCTACAATGAGCAGTTCTTC
TRBD2 TRBJ2-2 14 NA TRBV27 CASSGGGPPGELFF TGTGCCAGTTCGGGCGGGGGACCCCCCGGGGAGCTGTTTTTT